The 9 T cell receptor beta chains below all came from one sample that was sequenced in a study of circulating and synovial CD4+ cells in juvenile arthritis. Sequencing was performed with immunoSEQ multiplex PCR; in TCRdb, only in-frame clones are kept and a portion is missing. Counted here are about 30,000 clones, 80% to 95% occurring once; the ten biggest clones make up 2.9%. The sequencing input was CD4+ T cells from blood. Receptors originate from a human donor with juvenile idiopathic arthritis.

V usage is TRBV27 and J usage is TRBJ2-7; 9 nucleotides align to TRBD1. The CDR3 is 16 amino acids. J lost 1 base, V lost 0 bases, and 4 bases had no gene match. Germline-derived CDR1 and CDR2 are MNHEY and SMNVEV (reference sequence). CDR3 DNA: TGTGCCAGCAGTTTATCGGTGACAGGGGGATCCTACGAGCAGTACTTC. It translates to CASSLSVTGGSYEQYF.

This sequence joins TRBV4-1 and TRBJ2-1; D is unresolved. This CDR3 has 15 residues. Trimming took off 0 bases at V and 2 bases at J, with 8 bases between the two ends. From germline, CDR1 is MGHRA and CDR2 YSYEKL. The CDR3: CASSQDPGPYNEQFF. The CDR3 DNA reads TGCGCCAGCAGCCAAGATCCGGGTCCCTACAATGAGCAGTTCTTC.

The rearrangement uses TRBV2 and TRBJ1-1; 7 bases agree with TRBD1. CDR3 length: 10 amino acids. CDR1 is SNHLY, CDR2 FYNNEI, per germline. The V and J ends lost 6 bases and 8 bases, in that order; junction bases with no gene match: 0. CDR3 sequence (DNA): TGTGCCAGCAGGACAGGGGAAGCTTTCTTT. Protein: CASRTGEAFF.

The V call is TRBV28, the J call TRBJ2-7; D may be TRBD2 (6 bases). The CDR3 totals 12 residues. Trimming stripped 3 bases from V and 3 bases from J, with 6 bases between. The V gene's germline CDR1 is MDHEN and CDR2 SYDVKM. The CDR3 coding sequence is TGTGCCAGCAGTTTGGGGGGCTACGAGCAGTACTTC. Translated, it gives CASSLGGYEQYF.

The chain joins TRBV28 to TRBJ1-1, with 11 bases lining up with TRBD1. The ends lost 7 bases at V and 0 bases at J; junction bases unmatched: 10. The germline V gene encodes CDR1 MDHEN and CDR2 SYDVKM. The CDR3 consists of 17 residues. CDR3 loop: CASIRTGGYSMNTEAFF. The CDR3 DNA reads TGTGCCAGCATTAGGACAGGGGGCTATTCCATGAACACTGAAGCTTTCTTT.

In its sample, this clone was seen once. This chain joins TRBV27 and TRBJ2-7, with a tentative D call TRBD2 (7 bases). Germline CDR1 and CDR2: MNHEY and SMNVEV (reference sequence). The CDR3 length is 14 residues. V dropped 2 bases and J dropped 2 bases, with 10 bases sitting between them. The DNA of the CDR3 is TGTGCCAGCAGTTTAACGGGGGGCCCCTACGAGCAGTACTTC. It specifies CASSLTGGPYEQYF.

This clone was seen a single time. CDR3 nucleotide sequence: TGCGCCAGCAGCCAAGAGAGATATGGCTACACCTTC. It yields the protein CASSQERYGYTF. The chain links TRBV4-1 to TRBJ1-2; no clear D gene. Germline loops: CDR1 MGHRA, CDR2 YSYEKL. The V end was cut by 0 bases, the J end by 5 bases, with 4 bases between. CDR3 size: 12 residues.

V usage is TRBV6-5 and J usage is TRBJ1-6, with D unresolved. V lost 6 bases and J 7 bases, leaving 7 bases between the germline ends. Germline V gene data show CDR1 as MNHEY and CDR2 as SVGAGI. The CDR3 loop spans 12 amino acids. Written as DNA, the CDR3 is TGTGCCAGCAGGCAGAGGAATTCACCCCTCCACTTT. Its protein product is CASRQRNSPLHF.

V and J are TRBV28 and TRBJ1-5; D remains unclear. The germline gives CDR1 MDHEN, CDR2 SYDVKM. This CDR3 comprises 12 residues. Trimming left V 3 bases short and J 7 bases short, with 7 bases between. The CDR3 reads CASSLSRQPQHF. In nucleotides, the CDR3 is TGTGCCAGCAGTTTGAGTCGGCAGCCCCAGCATTTT.